This T cell receptor (beta chain) was sequenced during a study of shared clonotypes between healthy human individuals. The assay was immunoSEQ multiplex PCR, and TCRdb's table has in-frame clones only and misses some. Here the sample spans roughly 2.2 million clones, roughly 90% being singletons. The CDR3 runs to 16 residues. The V gene's germline CDR1 is SGHTA and CDR2 FQGNSA. V lost 2 bases to trimming and J lost 3 bases, with 17 bases between them. Sequencing input: naive CD4+ T cells from PBMCs. Described subset: CD45RA+ positively selected. The clonotype originates from a man aged 18 to 35 in good health. Some clones in this sample may be carry-over from other donors' samples. The V gene is TRBV7-2, the J gene TRBJ2-7; tentative D call: TRBD1 (6 bases). CDR3 in DNA: TGTGCCAGCAGCTTATCGGGCTCCGGGACATACTACGAGCAGTACTTC. Protein sequence: CASSLSGSGTYYEQYF.